The rows below give T cell receptor beta chains drawn from one sample of a study of blood T cells in healthy people across ages. TCRdb ran MiXCR on the 5' RACE reads and lists one entry per CDR3 protein. The sample has around 900,000 distinct CDR3 sequences; roughly 51% are singletons. Sequencing was done on a sample of blood. These TCRs come from a woman aged 55-75 years in good health. Both conserved end residues are part of each CDR3. Fields, in order: CDR3 protein, CDR3 DNA, J gene, D gene, V gene, clone size. A D gene is named only where the DNA matches it firmly. The size of a clone is reported for some rows only, either as once, few or many, or as a class for expanded clones.

CASSRTGTSLDYGYTF,TGTGCCAGCAGTCGAACCGGGACATCTTTGGACTATGGCTACACCTTC,TRBJ1-2,-,TRBV6-5,-
CASLRTGGYGYEQYF,TGTGCCAGTCTCCGTACAGGGGGCTATGGCTACGAGCAGTACTTC,TRBJ2-7,TRBD1,TRBV27,few
CSANPPRTGRSYEQYF,TGCAGTGCTAACCCCCCGAGGACAGGCCGCTCCTACGAGCAGTACTTC,TRBJ2-7,TRBD1,TRBV20-1,-
CASSSLPTATSYEQYF,TGTGCCAGCAGCTCGCTCCCGACAGCCACTTCATACGAGCAGTACTTC,TRBJ2-7,-,TRBV11-2,-
CASSVDRGLPYNEQFF,TGTGCCAGCAGCGTAGACCGTGGGCTCCCATACAATGAGCAGTTCTTC,TRBJ2-1,-,TRBV9,few
CASSYRLAGNEQYF,TGTGCCAGCAGTTACCGACTAGCGGGCAACGAGCAGTACTTC,TRBJ2-7,TRBD2,TRBV6-5,once
CSVLKIFNSGTQYF,TGCAGCGTCCTGAAGATCTTTAATAGCGGTACGCAGTATTTT,TRBJ2-3,-,TRBV29-1,few
CSALTAGVREQYF,TGCAGTGCCCTGACAGCGGGAGTCAGGGAGCAGTACTTC,TRBJ2-4,TRBD2,TRBV20-1,-
CSASSAGTGTYEQYF,TGCAGTGCTAGTTCCGCCGGGACTGGCACTTACGAGCAGTACTTC,TRBJ2-7,-,TRBV20-1,few
CASSAPGTSVQHF,TGTGCCAGCAGTGCTCCCGGGACTTCTGTCCAGCATTTT,TRBJ1-5,-,TRBV25-1,-
CASRLAGGHEQYF,TGTGCCAGCAGGCTAGCGGGAGGGCACGAGCAGTACTTC,TRBJ2-7,TRBD2,TRBV6-1,-
CATSRWLRDRESNQPQHF,TGTGCCACCAGCAGATGGCTCCGGGACAGGGAAAGCAATCAGCCCCAGCATTTT,TRBJ1-5,TRBD1,TRBV15,-
CASSYQGEAFF,TGTGCCAGCAGTTACCAGGGGGAAGCTTTCTTT,TRBJ1-1,-,TRBV6-2/TRBV6-3,-
CASSLEGHGYTF,TGTGCCAGCAGTTTAGAGGGGCATGGCTACACCTTC,TRBJ1-2,-,TRBV28,few
CASSHMGVDTQYF,TGTGCCAGCAGCCACATGGGAGTGGATACGCAGTATTTT,TRBJ2-3,-,TRBV3-1,few
CASLKGGIARGEETQYF,TGTGCCAGCCTTAAGGGAGGTATCGCCAGGGGAGAAGAGACCCAGTACTTC,TRBJ2-5,-,TRBV12-3/TRBV12-4,-
CATGSSTETQYF,TGTGCCACCGGGAGTTCGACAGAGACCCAGTACTTC,TRBJ2-5,-,TRBV24-1,few
CASSYRQVHSPLHF,TGTGCCAGCAGTTACCGGCAGGTGCATTCACCCCTCCACTTT,TRBJ1-6,-,TRBV6-5,-
CASSFLPNTEAFF,TGTGCCAGCAGTTTTCTTCCAAACACTGAAGCTTTCTTT,TRBJ1-1,-,TRBV27,once
CASSLSPGPHTEAFF,TGTGCCAGCAGCTTATCTCCGGGGCCCCACACTGAAGCTTTCTTT,TRBJ1-1,-,TRBV13,few
CASSLVTHSPLHF,TGTGCCAGCAGCTTAGTTACTCATTCACCCCTCCACTTT,TRBJ1-6,-,TRBV7-2,few
CASSYGTVISNQPQHF,TGTGCCAGCAGTTACGGGACAGTGATTAGCAATCAGCCCCAGCATTTT,TRBJ1-5,TRBD1,TRBV6-2/TRBV6-3,-
CASSLSRGWETQYF,TGTGCCAGCAGCTTATCCAGAGGGTGGGAGACCCAGTACTTC,TRBJ2-5,-,TRBV7-7,-
CASSQRGLARGSYEQYF,TGTGCCAGCAGTCAGAGGGGACTAGCCCGCGGCTCCTACGAGCAGTACTTC,TRBJ2-7,TRBD2,TRBV27,-
CASSLSGETEAFF,TGTGCCAGCAGTTTGAGCGGGGAAACTGAAGCTTTCTTT,TRBJ1-1,-,TRBV12-3/TRBV12-4,few
CATGQGNYGYTF,TGTGCCACCGGACAGGGGAACTATGGCTACACCTTC,TRBJ1-2,TRBD1,TRBV24-1,few
CAWSEGYEQYF,TGTGCCTGGAGTGAGGGGTACGAGCAGTACTTC,TRBJ2-7,-,TRBV30,few
CAISESADTDTQYF,TGTGCCATCAGTGAGTCTGCAGACACAGATACGCAGTATTTT,TRBJ2-3,-,TRBV10-3,few
CASSSVGYNEQFF,TGCGCCAGCAGCTCAGTTGGGTACAATGAGCAGTTCTTC,TRBJ2-1,-,TRBV5-1,-
CASSHTGTLYNEQFF,TGTGCCAGCAGTCATACCGGGACGTTGTACAATGAGCAGTTCTTC,TRBJ2-1,-,TRBV27,few
CASSLANGDWAYEQYF,TGCGCCAGCAGCCTAGCGAACGGGGATTGGGCCTACGAGCAGTACTTC,TRBJ2-7,-,TRBV4-1,-
CSAQTVAGLDIQYF,TGCAGTGCGCAGACCGTAGCGGGATTGGACATTCAGTACTTC,TRBJ2-4,TRBD2,TRBV20-1,many
CSAGDLAGSTQETQYF,TGCAGTGCTGGGGACCTAGCGGGCTCAACCCAAGAGACCCAGTACTTC,TRBJ2-5,TRBD2,TRBV20-1,-
CASATGHQETQYF,TGTGCCAGCGCGACAGGACACCAAGAGACCCAGTACTTC,TRBJ2-5,-,TRBV18,-